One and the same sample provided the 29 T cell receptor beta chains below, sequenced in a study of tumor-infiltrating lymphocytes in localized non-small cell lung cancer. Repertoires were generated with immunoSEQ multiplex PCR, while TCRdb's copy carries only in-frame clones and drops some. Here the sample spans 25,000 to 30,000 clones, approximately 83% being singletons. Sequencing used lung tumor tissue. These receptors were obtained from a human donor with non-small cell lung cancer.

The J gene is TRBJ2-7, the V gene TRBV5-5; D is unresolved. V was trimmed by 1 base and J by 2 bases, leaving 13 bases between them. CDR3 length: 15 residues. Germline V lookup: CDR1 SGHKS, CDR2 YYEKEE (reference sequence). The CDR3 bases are TGTGCCAGCAGCTTGAGTCAGCCGAATGCCTACGAGCAGTACTTC. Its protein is CASSLSQPNAYEQYF.

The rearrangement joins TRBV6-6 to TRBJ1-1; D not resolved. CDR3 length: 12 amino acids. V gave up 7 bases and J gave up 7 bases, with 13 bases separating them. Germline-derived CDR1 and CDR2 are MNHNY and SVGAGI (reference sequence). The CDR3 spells CASTWRDLEAFF. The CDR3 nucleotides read TGTGCCAGCACCTGGCGTGACCTTGAAGCTTTCTTT.

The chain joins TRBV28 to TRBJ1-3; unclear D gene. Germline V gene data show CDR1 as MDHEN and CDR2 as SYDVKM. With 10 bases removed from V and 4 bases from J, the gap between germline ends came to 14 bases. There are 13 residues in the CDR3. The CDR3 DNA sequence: TGTGCCACCGACGGCCCCTTGGGAAACACCATATATTTT. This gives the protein CATDGPLGNTIYF.

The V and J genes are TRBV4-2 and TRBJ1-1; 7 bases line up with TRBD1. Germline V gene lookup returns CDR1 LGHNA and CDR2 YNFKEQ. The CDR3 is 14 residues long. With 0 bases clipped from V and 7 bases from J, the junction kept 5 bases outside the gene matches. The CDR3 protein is CASSQDGNRGEAFF. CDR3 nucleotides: TGTGCCAGCAGCCAAGATGGGAACAGGGGTGAAGCTTTCTTT.

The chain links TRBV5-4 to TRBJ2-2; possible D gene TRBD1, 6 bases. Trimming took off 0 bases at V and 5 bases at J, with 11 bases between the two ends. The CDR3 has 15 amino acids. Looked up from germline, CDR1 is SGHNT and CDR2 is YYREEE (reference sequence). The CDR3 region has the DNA TGTGCCAGCAGCTTGGGGGGGCCGCGTACCGGGGAGCTGTTTTTT. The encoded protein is CASSLGGPRTGELFF.

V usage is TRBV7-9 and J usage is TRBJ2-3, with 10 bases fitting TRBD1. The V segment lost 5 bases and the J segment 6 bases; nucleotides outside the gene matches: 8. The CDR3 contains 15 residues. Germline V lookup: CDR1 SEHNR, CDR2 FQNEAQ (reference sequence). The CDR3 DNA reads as TGTGCCAGCAGCCTAGGCGGGACAGGGGTGGATACGCAGTATTTT. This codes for CASSLGGTGVDTQYF.

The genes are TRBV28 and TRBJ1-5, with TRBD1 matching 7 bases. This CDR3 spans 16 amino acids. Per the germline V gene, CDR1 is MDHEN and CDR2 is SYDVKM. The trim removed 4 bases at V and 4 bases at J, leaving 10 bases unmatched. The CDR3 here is CASSSQTGLTNQPQHF. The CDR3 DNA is TGTGCCAGCAGTTCTCAGACAGGGCTGACAAATCAGCCCCAGCATTTT.

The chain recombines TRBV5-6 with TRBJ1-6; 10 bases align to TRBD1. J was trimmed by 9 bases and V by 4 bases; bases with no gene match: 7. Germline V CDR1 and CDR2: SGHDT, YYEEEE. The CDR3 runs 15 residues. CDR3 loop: CASSPPTGGRSPLHF. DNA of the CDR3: TGTGCCAGCAGCCCCCCGACAGGGGGCCGTTCACCCCTCCACTTT. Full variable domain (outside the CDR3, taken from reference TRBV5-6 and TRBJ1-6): DAGVTQSPTHLIKTRGQQVTLRCSPKSGHDTVSWYQQALGQGPQFIFQYYEEEERQRGNFPDRFSGHQFPNYSSELNVNALLLGDSALYLCASSPPTGGRSPLHFGNGTRLTVT.

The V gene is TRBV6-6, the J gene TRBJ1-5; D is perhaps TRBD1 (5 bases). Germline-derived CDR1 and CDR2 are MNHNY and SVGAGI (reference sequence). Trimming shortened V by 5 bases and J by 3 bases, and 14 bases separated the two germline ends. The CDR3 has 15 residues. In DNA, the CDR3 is TGTGCCAGCAGTCGACCGGGACGGGCCAATCAGCCCCAGCATTTT. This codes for CASSRPGRANQPQHF.

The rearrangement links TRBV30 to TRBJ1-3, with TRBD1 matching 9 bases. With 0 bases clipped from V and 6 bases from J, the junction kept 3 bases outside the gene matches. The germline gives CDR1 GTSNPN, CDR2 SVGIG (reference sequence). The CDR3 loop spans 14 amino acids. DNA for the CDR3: TGTGCCTGGAGTGTCGGGACAGGGAAAAACACCATATATTTT. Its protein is CAWSVGTGKNTIYF.

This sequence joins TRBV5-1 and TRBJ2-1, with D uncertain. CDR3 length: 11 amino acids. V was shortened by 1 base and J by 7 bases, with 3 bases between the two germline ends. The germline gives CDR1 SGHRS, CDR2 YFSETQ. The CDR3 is CASSLRNEQFF. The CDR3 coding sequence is TGCGCCAGCAGCTTGAGAAATGAGCAGTTCTTC. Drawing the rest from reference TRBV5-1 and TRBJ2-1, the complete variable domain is KAGVTQTPRYLIKTRGQQVTLSCSPISGHRSVSWYQQTPGQGLQFLFEYFSETQRNKGNFPGRFSGRQFSNSRSEMNVSTLELGDSALYLCASSLRNEQFFGPGTRLTVL.

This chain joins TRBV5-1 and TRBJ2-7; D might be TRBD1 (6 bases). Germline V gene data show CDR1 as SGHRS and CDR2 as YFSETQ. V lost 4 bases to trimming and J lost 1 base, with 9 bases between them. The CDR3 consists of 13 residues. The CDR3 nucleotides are TGCGCCAGCAGCACTACAGGGTCCTACGAGCAGTACTTC. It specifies CASSTTGSYEQYF. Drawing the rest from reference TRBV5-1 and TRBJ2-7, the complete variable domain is KAGVTQTPRYLIKTRGQQVTLSCSPISGHRSVSWYQQTPGQGLQFLFEYFSETQRNKGNFPGRFSGRQFSNSRSEMNVSTLELGDSALYLCASSTTGSYEQYFGPGTRLTVT.

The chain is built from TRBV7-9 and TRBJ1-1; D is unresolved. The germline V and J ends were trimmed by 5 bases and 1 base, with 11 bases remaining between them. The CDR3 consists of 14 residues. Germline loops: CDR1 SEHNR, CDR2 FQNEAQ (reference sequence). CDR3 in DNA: TGTGCCAGCAGCCCCCCCGGCAGGAACACTGAAGCTTTCTTT. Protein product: CASSPPGRNTEAFF. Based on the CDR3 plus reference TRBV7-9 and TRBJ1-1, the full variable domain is DTGVSQNPRHKITKRGQNVTFRCDPISEHNRLYWYRQTLGQGPEFLTYFQNEAQLEKSRLLSDRFSAERPKGSFSTLEIQRTEQGDSAMYLCASSPPGRNTEAFFGQGTRLTVV.

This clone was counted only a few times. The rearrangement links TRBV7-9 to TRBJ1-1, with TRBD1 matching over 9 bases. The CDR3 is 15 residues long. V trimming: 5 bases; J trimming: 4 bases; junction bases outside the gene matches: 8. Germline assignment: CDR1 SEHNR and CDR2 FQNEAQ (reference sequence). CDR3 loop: CASSTGQGYVTEAFF. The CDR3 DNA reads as TGTGCCAGCAGCACGGGACAGGGTTACGTCACTGAAGCTTTCTTT.

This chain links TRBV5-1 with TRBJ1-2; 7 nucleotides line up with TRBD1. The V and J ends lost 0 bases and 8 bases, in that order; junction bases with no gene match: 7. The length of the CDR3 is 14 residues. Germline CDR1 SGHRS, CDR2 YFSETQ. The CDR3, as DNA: TGCGCCAGCAGCTTGGACGGACAGGCGGGGGGCTACACCTTC. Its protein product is CASSLDGQAGGYTF.

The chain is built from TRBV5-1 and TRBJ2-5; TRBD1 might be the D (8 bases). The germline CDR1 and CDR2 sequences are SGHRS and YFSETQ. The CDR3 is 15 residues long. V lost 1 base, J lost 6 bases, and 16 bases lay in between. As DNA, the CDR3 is TGCGCCAGCAGCTTGAACAGGGGGGGCATGAAGACCCAGTACTTC. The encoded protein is CASSLNRGGMKTQYF.

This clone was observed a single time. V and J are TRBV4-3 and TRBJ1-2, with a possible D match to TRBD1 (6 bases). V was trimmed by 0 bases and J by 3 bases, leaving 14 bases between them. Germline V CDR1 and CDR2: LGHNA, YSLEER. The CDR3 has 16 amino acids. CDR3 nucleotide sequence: TGCGCCAGCAGCCAAGAAACACAGGGCTTGTACTATGGCTACACCTTC. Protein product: CASSQETQGLYYGYTF.

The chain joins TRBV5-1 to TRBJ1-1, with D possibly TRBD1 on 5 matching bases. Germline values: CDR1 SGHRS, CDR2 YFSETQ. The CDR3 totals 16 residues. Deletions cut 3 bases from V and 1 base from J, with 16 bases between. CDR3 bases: TGCGCCAGCAGCTCGTCGGGGCGGGCCGAGAACACTGAAGCTTTCTTT. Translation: CASSSSGRAENTEAFF.

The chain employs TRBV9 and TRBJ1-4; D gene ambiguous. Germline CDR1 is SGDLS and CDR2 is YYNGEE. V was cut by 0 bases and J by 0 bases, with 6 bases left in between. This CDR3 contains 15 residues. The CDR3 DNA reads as TGTGCCAGCAGCGTAGGAGGAGCAACTAATGAAAAACTGTTTTTT. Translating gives CASSVGGATNEKLFF. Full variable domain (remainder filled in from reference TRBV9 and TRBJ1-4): DSGVTQTPKHLITATGQRVTLRCSPRSGDLSVYWYQQSLDQGLQFLIQYYNGEERAKGNILERFSAQQFPDLHSELNLSSLELGDSALYFCASSVGGATNEKLFFGSGTQLSVL.

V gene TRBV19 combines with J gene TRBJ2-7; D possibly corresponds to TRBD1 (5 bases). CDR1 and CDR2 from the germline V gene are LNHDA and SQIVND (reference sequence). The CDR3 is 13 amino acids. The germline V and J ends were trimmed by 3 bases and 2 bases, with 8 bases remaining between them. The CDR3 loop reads CASSIPGTYEQYF. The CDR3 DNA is TGTGCCAGTAGTATTCCAGGGACCTACGAGCAGTACTTC. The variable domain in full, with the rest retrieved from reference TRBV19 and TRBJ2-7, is DGGITQSPKYLFRKEGQNVTLSCEQNLNHDAMYWYRQDPGQGLRLIYYSQIVNDFQKGDIAEGYSVSREKKESFPLTVTSAQKNPTAFYLCASSIPGTYEQYFGPGTRLTVT.

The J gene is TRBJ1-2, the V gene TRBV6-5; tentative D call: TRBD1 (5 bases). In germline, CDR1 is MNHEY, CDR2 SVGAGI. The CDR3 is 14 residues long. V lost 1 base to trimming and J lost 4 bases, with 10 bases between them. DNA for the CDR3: TGTGCCAGCAGTTACTATAGGGGCTCCTATGGCTACACCTTC. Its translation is CASSYYRGSYGYTF.

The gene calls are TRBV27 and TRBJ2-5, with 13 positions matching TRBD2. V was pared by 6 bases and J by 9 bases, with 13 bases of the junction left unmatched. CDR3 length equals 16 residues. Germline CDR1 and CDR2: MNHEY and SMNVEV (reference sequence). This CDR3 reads CASSRLAGGLAGAQYF. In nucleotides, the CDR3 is TGTGCCAGCAGCAGACTAGCGGGGGGCCTAGCGGGGGCCCAGTACTTC.

Here the CDR3 reads CASSYEAVGNQPQHF. The CDR3 DNA sequence: TGTGCCAGCAGTTATGAGGCCGTAGGCAATCAGCCCCAGCATTTT. V and J are TRBV6-6 and TRBJ1-5; D gene ambiguous. This CDR3 spans 15 amino acids. Germline values: CDR1 MNHNY, CDR2 SVGAGI (reference sequence). V lost 3 bases and J 2 bases, leaving 11 bases between the germline ends.

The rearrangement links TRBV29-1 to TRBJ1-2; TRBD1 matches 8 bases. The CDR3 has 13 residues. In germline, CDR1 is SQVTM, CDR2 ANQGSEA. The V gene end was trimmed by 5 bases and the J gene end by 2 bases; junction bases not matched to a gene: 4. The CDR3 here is CSVRRQGNYGYTF. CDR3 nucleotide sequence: TGCAGCGTTAGAAGACAGGGGAACTATGGCTACACCTTC.

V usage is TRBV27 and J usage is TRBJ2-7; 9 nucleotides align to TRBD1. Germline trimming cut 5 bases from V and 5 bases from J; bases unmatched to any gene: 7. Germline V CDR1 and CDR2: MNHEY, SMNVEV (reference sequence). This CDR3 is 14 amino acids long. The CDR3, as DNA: TGTGCCAGCAGTCCCCTCGGGACAGGGAACGAGCAGTACTTC. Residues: CASSPLGTGNEQYF.

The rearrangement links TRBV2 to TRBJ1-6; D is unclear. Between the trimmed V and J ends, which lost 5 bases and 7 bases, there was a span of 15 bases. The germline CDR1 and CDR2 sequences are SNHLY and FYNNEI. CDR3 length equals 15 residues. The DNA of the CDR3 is TGTGCCAGCAGTCTCAACTACGGACGGAATTCACCCCTCCACTTT. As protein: CASSLNYGRNSPLHF. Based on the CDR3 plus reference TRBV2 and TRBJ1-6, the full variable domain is EPEVTQTPSHQVTQMGQEVILRCVPISNHLYFYWYRQILGQKVEFLVSFYNNEISEKSEIFDDQFSVERPDGSNFTLKIRSTKLEDSAMYFCASSLNYGRNSPLHFGNGTRLTVT.

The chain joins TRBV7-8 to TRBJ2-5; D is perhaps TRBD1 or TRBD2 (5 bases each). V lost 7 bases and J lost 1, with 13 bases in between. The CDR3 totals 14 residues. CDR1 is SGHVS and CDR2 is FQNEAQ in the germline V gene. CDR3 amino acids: CASKSLGGQETQYF. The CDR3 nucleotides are TGTGCCAGCAAGAGTCTTGGGGGCCAAGAGACCCAGTACTTC.

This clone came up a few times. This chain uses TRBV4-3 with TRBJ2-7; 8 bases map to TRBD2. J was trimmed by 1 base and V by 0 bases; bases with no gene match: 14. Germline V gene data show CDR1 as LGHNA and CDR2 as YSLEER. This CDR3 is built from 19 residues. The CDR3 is CASSQDHGKPGLDSYEQYF. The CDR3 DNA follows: TGCGCCAGCAGCCAAGATCACGGCAAACCGGGACTAGATTCCTACGAGCAGTACTTC.

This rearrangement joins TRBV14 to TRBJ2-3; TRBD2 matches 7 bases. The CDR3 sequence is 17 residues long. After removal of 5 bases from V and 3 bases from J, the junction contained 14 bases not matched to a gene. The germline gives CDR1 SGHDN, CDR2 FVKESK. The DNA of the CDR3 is TGTGCCAGCAGCAACCTGGGTGCGGGGGACGGAACAGATACGCAGTATTTT. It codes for CASSNLGAGDGTDTQYF.